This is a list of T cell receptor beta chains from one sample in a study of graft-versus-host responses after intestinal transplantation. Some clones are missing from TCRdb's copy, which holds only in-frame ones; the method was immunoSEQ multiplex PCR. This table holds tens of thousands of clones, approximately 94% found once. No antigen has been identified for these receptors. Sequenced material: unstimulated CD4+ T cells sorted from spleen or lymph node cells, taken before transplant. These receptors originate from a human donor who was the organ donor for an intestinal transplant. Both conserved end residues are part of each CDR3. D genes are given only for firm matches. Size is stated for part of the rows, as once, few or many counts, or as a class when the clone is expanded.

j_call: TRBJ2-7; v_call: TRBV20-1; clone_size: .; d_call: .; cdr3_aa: CSASSTYEQYF; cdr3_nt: TGCAGTGCTTCGAGCACCTACGAGCAGTACTTC
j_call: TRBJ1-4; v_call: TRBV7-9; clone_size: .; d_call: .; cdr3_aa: CASSLGGIGEKLFF; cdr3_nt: TGTGCCAGCAGCTTGGGAGGGATTGGTGAAAAACTGTTTTTT
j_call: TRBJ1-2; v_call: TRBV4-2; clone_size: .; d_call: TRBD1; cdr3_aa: CASSQEGGAGGYTF; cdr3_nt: TGTGCCAGCAGCCAAGAAGGGGGCGCAGGTGGCTACACCTTC
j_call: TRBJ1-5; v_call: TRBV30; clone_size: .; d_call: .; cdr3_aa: CAWSDRAHQPQHF; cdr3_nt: TGTGCCTGGAGTGACAGGGCCCATCAGCCCCAGCATTTT
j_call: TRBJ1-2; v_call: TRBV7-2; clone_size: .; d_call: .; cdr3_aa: CASSPGGRGHSYGYTF; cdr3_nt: TGTGCCAGCAGTCCTGGGGGACGGGGCCATTCCTATGGCTACACCTTC
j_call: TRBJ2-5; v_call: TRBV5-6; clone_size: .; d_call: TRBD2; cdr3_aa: CASSLWFSGGPRETQYF; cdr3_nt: TGTGCCAGCAGCTTGTGGTTTAGCGGGGGGCCCAGAGAGACCCAGTACTTC
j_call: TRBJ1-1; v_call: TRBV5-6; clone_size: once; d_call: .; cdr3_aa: CASSPTRNTEAFF; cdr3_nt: TGTGCCAGCAGCCCTACAAGGAACACTGAAGCTTTCTTT
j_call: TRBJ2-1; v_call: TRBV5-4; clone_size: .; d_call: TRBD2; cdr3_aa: CASSSRLANNEQFF; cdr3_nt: TGTGCCAGCAGCTCCCGACTAGCGAACAATGAGCAGTTCTTC
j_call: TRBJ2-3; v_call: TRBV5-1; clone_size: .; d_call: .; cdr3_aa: CASSLVVEADTQYF; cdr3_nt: TGCGCCAGCAGCTTGGTAGTTGAGGCAGATACGCAGTATTTT
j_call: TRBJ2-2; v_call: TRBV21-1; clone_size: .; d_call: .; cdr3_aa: CASRTGIGELFF; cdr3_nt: TGTGCCAGCAGGACAGGGATCGGGGAGCTGTTTTTT
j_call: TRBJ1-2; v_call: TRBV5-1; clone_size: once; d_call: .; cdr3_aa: CASSWTETNYGYTF; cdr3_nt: TGCGCCAGCAGCTGGACAGAGACTAACTATGGCTACACCTTC
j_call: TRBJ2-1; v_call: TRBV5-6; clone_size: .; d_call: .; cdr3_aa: CASSPQRTSYNEQFF; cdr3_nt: TGTGCCAGCAGCCCGCAGAGAACCTCCTACAATGAGCAGTTCTTC
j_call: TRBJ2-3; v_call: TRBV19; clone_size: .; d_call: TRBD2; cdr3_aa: CASSMGRGGTDTQYF; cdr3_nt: TGTGCCAGTAGTATGGGGCGGGGGGGCACAGATACGCAGTATTTT
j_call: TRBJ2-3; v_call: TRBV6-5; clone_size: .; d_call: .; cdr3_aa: CASSYSRRTDTQYF; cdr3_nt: TGTGCCAGCAGTTATTCCAGGCGCACAGATACGCAGTATTTT
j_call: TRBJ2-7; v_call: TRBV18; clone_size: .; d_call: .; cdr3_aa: CASSPVRSQGSYEQYF; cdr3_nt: TGTGCCAGCTCACCAGTGCGGTCGCAGGGATCCTACGAGCAGTACTTC
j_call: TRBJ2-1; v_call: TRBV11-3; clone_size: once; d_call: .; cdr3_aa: CASSLILNRQDEQFF; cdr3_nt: TGTGCCAGCAGCTTAATCCTAAATCGGCAGGATGAGCAGTTCTTC